A single sample gave rise to the 26 T cell receptor beta chains below, sequenced in a study of T cell repertoires in cytomegalovirus infection. TCRdb ran MiXCR on the reads and lists one entry per CDR3 protein. The sample carries nearly 700,000 distinct CDR3 sequences, around 35% recorded once. These receptors have no known antigen. Sequencing was performed on cultured PBMCs, taken from culture after CMV antigen stimulation. The source of these receptors is a human donor in good health (CMV status not recorded). Some clones in this sample may be carry-over from other donors' samples.

This clonotype was counted many times. The chain has TRBV7-2 and TRBJ1-1; tentative D call: TRBD1 (5 bases). Germline-derived CDR1 and CDR2 are SGHTA and FQGNSA. The CDR3 covers 15 residues. The V end lost 7 bases, the J end lost 3 bases, and 18 bases lay between the germline ends. CDR3 in amino acids: CASTGGNRTHTEAFF. CDR3 DNA sequence: TGTGCCAGCACCGGGGGGAACAGAACACACACTGAAGCTTTCTTT.

The chain employs TRBV15 and TRBJ1-4; the D is unclear. Trimming pared 0 bases from V and 2 bases from J, leaving 7 bases between. The germline V gene has CDR1 LNHNV and CDR2 YYDKDF (reference sequence). This CDR3 is built from 15 residues. Here the CDR3 reads CATSREGSTNEKLFF. CDR3 sequence (DNA): TGTGCCACCAGCAGAGAAGGTTCTACTAATGAAAAACTGTTTTTT.

V gene TRBV7-9 combines with J gene TRBJ2-3; the D gene is possibly TRBD1 (5 bases). The CDR3 runs 14 residues. Deletions cut 5 bases from V and 5 bases from J, with 14 bases between. From germline, CDR1 is SEHNR and CDR2 FQNEAQ (reference sequence). CDR3 region: CASSMVQGRDTQYF. DNA of the CDR3: TGTGCCAGCAGCATGGTCCAGGGAAGAGATACGCAGTATTTT. The full variable domain, in which reference TRBV7-9 and TRBJ2-3 provide the parts outside the CDR3, is DTGVSQNPRHKITKRGQNVTFRCDPISEHNRLYWYRQTLGQGPEFLTYFQNEAQLEKSRLLSDRFSAERPKGSFSTLEIQRTEQGDSAMYLCASSMVQGRDTQYFGPGTRLTVL.

The V and J genes are TRBV20-1 and TRBJ1-2; unclear D gene. Germline V gene data show CDR1 as DFQATT and CDR2 as SNEGSKA (reference sequence). V was clipped by 3 bases and J by 7 bases, with 21 bases between them. CDR3 size: 15 residues. CDR3 coding DNA: TGCAGTGCTAGTTCATGGGTCCTGGCTCAGGCTGGCTACACCTTC. Residues: CSASSWVLAQAGYTF.

The CDR3 sequence: CSARVGTGFYEQYF. Here the CDR3 DNA reads TGCAGTGCTAGAGTAGGGACTGGCTTCTACGAGCAGTACTTC. The chain employs TRBV20-1 and TRBJ2-7; possible D gene TRBD2, 6 bases. CDR3 length equals 14 residues. Germline assignment: CDR1 DFQATT and CDR2 SNEGSKA (reference sequence). Trimming took off 1 base at V and 3 bases at J, with 13 bases between the two ends.

This clonotype was observed a few times. This chain connects TRBV2 to TRBJ1-6; TRBD1 aligns across 8 bases. This CDR3 region has 14 residues. In germline, CDR1 is SNHLY, CDR2 FYNNEI. The V segment lost 5 bases and the J segment 10 bases; nucleotides outside the gene matches: 7. CDR3 loop: CASSFDRGGSPLHF. CDR3 in DNA: TGTGCCAGCAGTTTTGACAGGGGAGGATCACCCCTCCACTTT.

This chain joins TRBV7-9 and TRBJ2-5; D could derive from TRBD1 or TRBD2 (6 bases each). V was cut by 8 bases and J by 4 bases, with 17 bases left in between. Germline V gene sequence: CDR1 SEHNR, CDR2 FQNEAQ (reference sequence). This CDR3 contains 14 residues. CDR3: CASCPGASSETQYF. CDR3 in DNA: TGTGCCAGCTGTCCGGGGGCCTCGTCAGAGACCCAGTACTTC.

J is TRBJ2-6 and V is TRBV6-2 or TRBV6-3; perhaps TRBD2 as D (5 bases). Looked up from germline, CDR1 is MNHEY and CDR2 is SVGEGT. Trimming pared 2 bases from V and 0 bases from J, leaving 5 bases between. This CDR3 is built from 15 residues. CDR3 nucleotides: TGTGCCAGCAGTTACGAGGGCTCTGGGGCCAACGTCCTGACTTTC. It codes for CASSYEGSGANVLTF.

This clonotype has a count of ten or more. The V call is TRBV7-6, the J call TRBJ1-3; D is possibly TRBD1 (5 bases). The CDR3 covers 15 residues. Between the trimmed V and J ends, which lost 3 bases and 1 base, there was a span of 10 bases. Germline loops: CDR1 SGHVS, CDR2 FNYEAQ. The CDR3 region is CASSFDDRSGNTIYF. CDR3 DNA sequence: TGTGCCAGCAGCTTCGACGACAGATCTGGAAACACCATATATTTT.

This chain uses TRBV24-1 with TRBJ1-1; D perhaps matches TRBD1 (6 bases). The CDR3 runs 13 residues. With 2 bases removed from V and 11 bases from J, the gap between germline ends came to 14 bases. Looked up from germline, CDR1 is KGHDR and CDR2 is SFDVKD. The CDR3 sequence is CATSDYGTTGAFF. In DNA form, the CDR3 reads TGTGCCACCAGTGATTATGGGACAACCGGGGCTTTCTTT.

This clonotype was recorded a few times. The rearrangement links TRBV28 to TRBJ1-3, with D unclear. Germline V gene sequence: CDR1 MDHEN, CDR2 SYDVKM. V was cut by 5 bases and J by 4 bases, with 18 bases left in between. The CDR3 runs 16 residues. CDR3 protein: CASSPLHRRHGNTIYF. In DNA, the CDR3 is TGTGCCAGCAGTCCGTTACATCGGAGACACGGAAACACCATATATTTT. The complete variable domain, with remaining parts taken from reference TRBV28 and TRBJ1-3, reads DVKVTQSSRYLVKRTGEKVFLECVQDMDHENMFWYRQDPGLGLRLIYFSYDVKMKEKGDIPEGYSVSREKKERFSLILESASTNQTSMYLCASSPLHRRHGNTIYFGEGSWLTVV.

This clonotype came up a few times. This chain joins TRBV5-6 and TRBJ2-3; 10 bases are shared with TRBD2. The CDR3 consists of 16 residues. The V gene end was trimmed by 4 bases and the J gene end by 6 bases; junction bases not matched to a gene: 11. CDR1 and CDR2 (germline): SGHDT, YYEEEE. CDR3 DNA sequence: TGTGCCAGCAGCCGGTGGACTAGCGGTTCGGGGGATACGCAGTATTTT. It codes for CASSRWTSGSGDTQYF.

This chain uses TRBV7-2 with TRBJ2-1; no clear D. This CDR3 has 15 amino acids. Trimming took off 4 bases at V and 2 bases at J, with 12 bases between the two ends. Germline V gene sequence: CDR1 SGHTA, CDR2 FQGNSA. The CDR3 here is CASSSGTLTYNEQFF. CDR3 DNA: TGTGCCAGCAGCTCCGGAACTCTAACCTACAATGAGCAGTTCTTC.

Many counts were recorded for this clonotype. The chain combines TRBV7-7 with TRBJ2-5; 9 nucleotides align to TRBD1. The junction had 8 bases not matched to a gene; V was cut back by 5 bases and J by 4 bases. Germline CDR1 and CDR2: SSHAT and FNYEAQ (reference sequence). The CDR3 is made up of 15 amino acids. This CDR3 reads CASSADRGSGETQYF. CDR3 nucleotide sequence: TGTGCCAGCAGCGCCGACAGGGGGAGTGGAGAGACCCAGTACTTC.

CDR3 residues: CASSAPRPLTSGQETQYF. As DNA, the CDR3 is TGTGCCAGCAGCGCCCCTCGACCTCTTACTAGCGGCCAAGAGACCCAGTACTTC. This chain uses TRBV7-9 with TRBJ2-5; TRBD2 agrees at 8 bases. There are 18 residues in the CDR3. The junction had 15 bases not matched to a gene; V was cut back by 5 bases and J by 1 base. CDR1 and CDR2 (germline): SEHNR, FQNEAQ (reference sequence).

V gene TRBV20-1 combines with J gene TRBJ2-5; TRBD2 matches 8 bases. This CDR3 region has 14 residues. Germline values: CDR1 DFQATT, CDR2 SNEGSKA (reference sequence). V trimming: 1 base; J trimming: 5 bases; junction bases outside the gene matches: 6. CDR3 sequence (DNA): TGCAGTGCTAGAGTGTCGGGAGGGCCGGAGACCCAGTACTTC. Amino acids: CSARVSGGPETQYF.

This chain uses TRBV7-8 with TRBJ2-4; D is undetermined. CDR1 and CDR2 from the germline V gene are SGHVS and FQNEAQ. The CDR3 runs to 15 residues. The V end was cut by 5 bases, the J end by 0 bases, with 11 bases between. The CDR3 loop reads CASSPRFVAKNIQYF. The CDR3 DNA follows: TGTGCCAGCAGCCCACGTTTTGTAGCCAAAAACATTCAGTACTTC.

There are a few counts of this clonotype. The V gene is TRBV27, the J gene TRBJ2-6; D uncertain. The CDR3 loop spans 20 amino acids. Germline V gene lookup returns CDR1 MNHEY and CDR2 SMNVEV (reference sequence). Trimming stripped 1 base from V and 0 bases from J, with 19 bases between. The CDR3 spells CASSLLAFGGGVSGANVLTF. The CDR3 nucleotides are TGTGCCAGCAGTTTATTAGCTTTCGGCGGTGGGGTCTCTGGGGCCAACGTCCTGACTTTC. Full variable domain (missing parts from reference TRBV27 and TRBJ2-6): EAQVTQNPRYLITVTGKKLTVTCSQNMNHEYMSWYRQDPGLGLRQIYYSMNVEVTDKGDVPEGYKVSRKEKRNFPLILESPSPNQTSLYFCASSLLAFGGGVSGANVLTFGAGSRLTVL.

This clonotype appeared a few times. The genes are TRBV7-2 and TRBJ2-2; 9 bases map to TRBD2. With V trimmed by 8 bases and J by 7 bases, 11 bases remained unmatched. The CDR3 contains 15 residues. Germline-derived CDR1 and CDR2 are SGHTA and FQGNSA. Here the CDR3 reads CASGLSGSWDGELFF. CDR3 bases: TGTGCCAGCGGCCTTAGCGGGAGTTGGGACGGGGAGCTGTTTTTT.

The chain joins TRBV11-3 to TRBJ2-3; TRBD2 agrees at 7 bases. Germline V gives CDR1 SGHNT, CDR2 YENEEA. With V trimmed by 5 bases and J by 3 bases, 14 bases remained unmatched. This CDR3 region has 17 residues. The DNA of the CDR3 is TGTGCCAGCAGCCTTTCTTGGGGGAGGGCCGGGACAGATACGCAGTATTTT. It is translated as CASSLSWGRAGTDTQYF.

In its sample, this clonotype was seen many times. The V call is TRBV7-2, the J call TRBJ1-4; TRBD1 might be the D (6 bases). The length of the CDR3 is 16 residues. In germline, CDR1 is SGHTA, CDR2 FQGNSA. V was shortened by 4 bases and J by 7 bases, with 19 bases between the two germline ends. CDR3 bases: TGTGCCAGCAGCTCCTTAGAGGGACAAGAGGGTGAAAAACTGTTTTTT. Its protein is CASSSLEGQEGEKLFF.

This clonotype was picked up a small number of times. The CDR3, as DNA: TGTGCCAGCAGCCCCGGCCTAGCGGGTCCTTTCTCCTACGAGCAGTACTTC. Its translation: CASSPGLAGPFSYEQYF. The chain couples TRBV5-5 to TRBJ2-7; 8 bases map to TRBD2. This CDR3 has 17 amino acids. The V gene end was trimmed by 4 bases and the J gene end by 0 bases; junction bases not matched to a gene: 12. Germline-derived CDR1 and CDR2 are SGHKS and YYEKEE (reference sequence). Using reference TRBV5-5 and TRBJ2-7 for the parts outside the CDR3, the full variable domain is DAGVTQSPTHLIKTRGQQVTLRCSPISGHKSVSWYQQVLGQGPQFIFQYYEKEERGRGNFPDRFSARQFPNYSSELNVNALLLGDSALYLCASSPGLAGPFSYEQYFGPGTRLTVT.

This sequence joins TRBV18 and TRBJ2-5, with D unclear. Germline CDR1 KGHSH, CDR2 LQKENI. CDR3 length equals 14 residues. Deletions cut 6 bases from V and 1 base from J, with 12 bases between. CDR3 protein: CASSSSKGQETQYF. Here the CDR3 DNA reads TGTGCCAGCTCTAGCAGCAAAGGCCAAGAGACCCAGTACTTC.

The chain joins TRBV11-2 to TRBJ2-7, with D perhaps TRBD1 (6 bases). The V gene lost 4 bases and the J gene lost 5 bases, with 15 bases spanning the gap. The CDR3 length is 14 residues. Germline loops: CDR1 SGHAT, CDR2 FQNNGV. The CDR3 here is CASSSWTEPNEQYF. As DNA, the CDR3 is TGTGCCAGCAGCTCCTGGACAGAACCCAACGAGCAGTACTTC. Full variable domain (missing parts from reference TRBV11-2 and TRBJ2-7): EAGVAQSPRYKIIEKRQSVAFWCNPISGHATLYWYQQILGQGPKLLIQFQNNGVVDDSQLPKDRFSAERLKGVDSTLKIQPAKLEDSAVYLCASSSWTEPNEQYFGPGTRLTVT.

The chain employs TRBV9 and TRBJ2-2; 12 bases fit TRBD2. Germline loops: CDR1 SGDLS, CDR2 YYNGEE. This CDR3 contains 18 residues. The junction had 10 bases not matched to a gene; V was cut back by 3 bases and J by 4 bases. As DNA, the CDR3 is TGTGCCAGCAGCGGTCGTCTAGCGGGAGGGCTCGGCACCGGGGAGCTGTTTTTT. Amino acid sequence: CASSGRLAGGLGTGELFF.

This clonotype occurred a few times. CDR3 bases: TGTGCCAGCAGGGCCGGACGGCTCTCTACACCCCTCCACTTT. Translated, it gives CASRAGRLSTPLHF. This chain joins TRBV6-5 and TRBJ1-6; D is unresolved. The germline V gene encodes CDR1 MNHEY and CDR2 SVGAGI. The CDR3 sequence is 14 residues long. V dropped 6 bases and J dropped 11 bases, with 17 bases sitting between them.